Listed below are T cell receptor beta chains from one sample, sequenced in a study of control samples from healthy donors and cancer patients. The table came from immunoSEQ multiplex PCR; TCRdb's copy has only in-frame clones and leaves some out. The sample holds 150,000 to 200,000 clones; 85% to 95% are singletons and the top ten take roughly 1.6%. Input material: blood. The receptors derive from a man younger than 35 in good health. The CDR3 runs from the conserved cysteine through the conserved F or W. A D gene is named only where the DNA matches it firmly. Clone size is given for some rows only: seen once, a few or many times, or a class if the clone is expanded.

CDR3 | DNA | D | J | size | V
CASSEITYTEAFF | TGTGCCAGCAGTGAAATTACCTACACTGAAGCTTTCTTT | NA | TRBJ1-1 | once | TRBV2
CASSLPGPTLYNYGYTF | TGCGCCAGCAGCTTGCCGGGACCCACACTATACAACTATGGCTACACCTTC | NA | TRBJ1-2 | NA | TRBV5-1
CAWSGAALATEAFF | TGTGCCTGGAGTGGGGCGGCCCTGGCGACTGAAGCTTTCTTT | NA | TRBJ1-1 | few | TRBV30
CASRRTGWDEAFF | TGTGCCAGCAGAAGAACAGGGTGGGATGAAGCTTTCTTT | NA | TRBJ1-1 | NA | TRBV6-5
CASSKTGYSNQPQHF | TGTGCCAGTAGTAAGACAGGTTATAGCAATCAGCCCCAGCATTTT | NA | TRBJ1-5 | NA | TRBV19
CASSLGSLGRTKSYEQYF | TGTGCCAGCAGCTTAGGGTCTTTGGGGCGGACAAAGAGCTACGAGCAGTACTTC | NA | TRBJ2-7 | NA | TRBV13
CASSWALGNEQFF | TGTGCCAGCAGCTGGGCCCTAGGCAATGAGCAGTTCTTC | NA | TRBJ2-1 | NA | TRBV14
CASSEHGQGAGSNQPQHF | TGTGCCAGCAGTGAACATGGACAGGGGGCGGGTAGCAATCAGCCCCAGCATTTT | TRBD1 | TRBJ1-5 | NA | TRBV25-1
CASSPSNSYQRVYNEQFF | TGTGCCAGCTCACCAAGTAACTCATATCAGCGGGTGTACAATGAGCAGTTCTTC | NA | TRBJ2-1 | NA | TRBV18
CATSTGGARYEQFF | TGTGCCACCTCGACCGGGGGGGCCAGGTACGAGCAGTTCTTC | TRBD2 | TRBJ2-1 | once | TRBV11-3
CASSTRGGEGEQFF | TGTGCCAGTAGTACCCGGGGGGGCGAGGGTGAGCAGTTCTTC | TRBD2 | TRBJ2-1 | NA | TRBV19
CASSADRGWETQYF | TGTGCCAGCAGTGCGGACAGGGGCTGGGAGACCCAGTACTTC | TRBD1 | TRBJ2-5 | NA | TRBV2
CASSQVLRGGSPLHF | TGTGCCAGCAGCCAAGTACTTCGTGGGGGTTCACCCCTCCACTTT | NA | TRBJ1-6 | NA | TRBV3-1/TRBV3-2
CATSVDSTDTQYF | TGTGCCACCAGTGTTGATAGCACAGATACGCAGTATTTT | NA | TRBJ2-3 | NA | TRBV24-1
CASKTSNQPQHF | TGTGCCAGCAAGACTAGCAATCAGCCCCAGCATTTT | NA | TRBJ1-5 | NA | TRBV2
CASSYGTYNSPLHF | TGTGCCAGCTCATACGGGACATATAATTCACCCCTCCACTTT | NA | TRBJ1-6 | NA | TRBV18
CASSLPGTGYDTQYF | TGTGCCAGCAGCCTTCCCGGGACAGGGTACGATACGCAGTATTTT | TRBD1 | TRBJ2-3 | NA | TRBV5-4
CASSERTFREQYF | TGTGCCAGCAGCGAGAGGACCTTCCGCGAGCAGTACTTC | NA | TRBJ2-7 | NA | TRBV12-3/TRBV12-4
CSVAQGMNTEAFF | TGCAGCGTTGCACAGGGGATGAACACTGAAGCTTTCTTT | TRBD1 | TRBJ1-1 | NA | TRBV29-1
CASSRNTADFMNTEAFF | TGTGCCAGCTCACGGAACACAGCAGACTTTATGAACACTGAAGCTTTCTTT | NA | TRBJ1-1 | NA | TRBV18
CASSYSAGNTIYF | TGTGCCAGCAGTTACTCGGCGGGAAACACCATATATTTT | NA | TRBJ1-3 | NA | TRBV6-5
CASSLWEEPETQYF | TGTGCCAGCAGCTTGTGGGAGGAGCCGGAGACCCAGTACTTC | NA | TRBJ2-5 | once | TRBV5-8
CASSLQGSGNTIYF | TGTGCCAGCAGCTTACAGGGATCTGGAAACACCATATATTTT | NA | TRBJ1-3 | NA | TRBV7-9
CASSMDAWSGYTF | TGTGCCAGCAGTATGGACGCCTGGAGTGGCTACACCTTC | NA | TRBJ1-2 | NA | TRBV12-3/TRBV12-4
CASRPNTGELFF | TGTGCCTCCAGACCGAACACCGGGGAGCTGTTTTTT | NA | TRBJ2-2 | once | TRBV30
CASSQGGKQYF | TGTGCCAGCAGCCAAGGGGGGAAGCAGTACTTC | NA | TRBJ2-7 | few | TRBV3-1/TRBV3-2
CASRGGLNEKLFF | TGTGCCAGCAGGGGAGGGTTGAATGAAAAACTGTTTTTT | NA | TRBJ1-4 | NA | TRBV2
CATIQSTTNEKLFF | TGTGCCACCATTCAGTCGACAACTAATGAAAAACTGTTTTTT | NA | TRBJ1-4 | NA | TRBV28
CASSREGIQYF | TGTGCCAGCAGCCGCGAGGGGATTCAGTACTTC | NA | TRBJ2-4 | NA | TRBV5-5
CASSSYRDSLREEQFF | TGCGCCAGCAGCTCATACCGGGACTCCCTCCGAGAAGAGCAGTTCTTC | NA | TRBJ2-1 | once | TRBV5-1
CASSRSTGEAYGYTF | TGTGCCAGCTCACGCTCGACAGGGGAGGCCTATGGCTACACCTTC | TRBD1 | TRBJ1-2 | NA | TRBV18
CASNPTVGSTDTQYF | TGCGCCAGCAACCCCACCGTAGGGAGCACAGATACGCAGTATTTT | NA | TRBJ2-3 | NA | TRBV5-1
CSFRGYEQYF | TGCAGCTTTCGAGGGTACGAGCAGTACTTC | NA | TRBJ2-7 | NA | TRBV29-1
CASSRGYGYTF | TGTGCCAGCAGTAGGGGGTATGGCTACACCTTC | NA | TRBJ1-2 | NA | TRBV6-5